The 29 T cell receptor beta chains in this list originate from one sample, sequenced in a study of OX40 agonist ivuxolimab in advanced cancers. The assay was immunoSEQ multiplex PCR, and TCRdb's table has in-frame clones only and misses some. The sample has around 81,000 clones, about 80% seen once. The source was CD4+ or CD8+ T cells sorted from blood, collected in a trial of the OX40 agonist ivuxolimab. The receptor source for this set is an adult with an advanced solid tumor such as melanoma, head and neck, liver or kidney cancer.

The chain is built from TRBV28 and TRBJ1-4; the D is unclear. The CDR3 is 14 amino acids. Germline CDR1 is MDHEN and CDR2 is SYDVKM. V lost 7 bases and J 2 bases, leaving 11 bases between the germline ends. The CDR3 DNA reads as TGTGCCAGCATCACAGCCTCTACTAATGAAAAACTGTTTTTT. Translating gives CASITASTNEKLFF.

This chain connects TRBV6-5 to TRBJ1-5; 9 nucleotides align to TRBD1. J gave up 6 bases and V 6 bases, and 6 bases lay outside the gene matches. This CDR3 contains 14 residues. The germline V gene encodes CDR1 MNHEY and CDR2 SVGAGI. The CDR3: CASSQGTGSQPQHF. Written as DNA, the CDR3 is TGTGCCAGCAGCCAAGGGACAGGGAGTCAGCCCCAGCATTTT.

The genes are TRBV19 and TRBJ1-5, with D perhaps TRBD1 (6 bases). This CDR3 region has 15 residues. V lost 6 bases to trimming and J lost 2 bases, with 14 bases between them. The germline V gene encodes CDR1 LNHDA and CDR2 SQIVND (reference sequence). Written as DNA, the CDR3 is TGTGCCAGTAGGTCGGGGGGCGAGGGCAATCAGCCCCAGCATTTT. It codes for CASRSGGEGNQPQHF.

The chain has TRBV7-6 and TRBJ2-2; possible D gene TRBD2, 6 bases. Germline V gene lookup returns CDR1 SGHVS and CDR2 FNYEAQ. CDR3 length: 15 amino acids. Trimming shortened V by 0 bases and J by 4 bases, and 9 bases separated the two germline ends. The CDR3, as DNA: TGTGCCAGCAGCTTAGCAGGGGAGGTCACCGGGGAGCTGTTTTTT. Translation: CASSLAGEVTGELFF.

The rearrangement uses TRBV14 and TRBJ1-2, with D uncertain. V dropped 6 bases and J dropped 4 bases, with 9 bases sitting between them. There are 12 residues in the CDR3. Germline V gives CDR1 SGHDN, CDR2 FVKESK. CDR3 nucleotides: TGTGCCAGCAGTTCAGGAGGCTATGGCTACACCTTC. Translation gives CASSSGGYGYTF.

CDR3 nucleotide sequence: TGTGCCAGCAGCTTAGCGGATGATAGCGGGGGGCTCACAGATACGCAGTATTTT. Amino acid sequence: CASSLADDSGGLTDTQYF. The rearrangement uses TRBV7-9 and TRBJ2-3; 10 bases match TRBD2. V lost 0 bases, J lost 2 bases, and 8 bases stayed unmatched. Per the germline V gene, CDR1 is SEHNR and CDR2 is FQNEAQ (reference sequence). The CDR3 extends over 18 amino acids.

The chain carries TRBV6-6 and TRBJ2-7; no firm D call. The CDR3 has 12 amino acids. Germline assignment: CDR1 MNHNY and CDR2 SVGAGI (reference sequence). Between the trimmed V and J ends, which lost 0 bases and 7 bases, there was a span of 7 bases. The CDR3, as DNA: TGTGCCAGCAGTTACTCGATGGGGGAGCAGTACTTC. Translating gives CASSYSMGEQYF.

This clone was picked up one time. This sequence joins TRBV6-5 and TRBJ1-3; a weak D match, TRBD1 (5 bases). Trimming took 2 bases from V and 0 from J, leaving 8 bases between them. Germline CDR1 and CDR2: MNHEY and SVGAGI. This CDR3 has 15 amino acids. The CDR3 sequence: CASSYGGSSGNTIYF. The CDR3 DNA sequence: TGTGCCAGCAGTTACGGGGGAAGCTCTGGAAACACCATATATTTT.

The rearrangement joins TRBV28 to TRBJ2-1; D remains ambiguous. Germline CDR1 MDHEN, CDR2 SYDVKM. The CDR3 covers 11 residues. V lost 6 bases to trimming and J lost 5 bases, with 5 bases between them. The CDR3 reads CASRSNNEQFF. CDR3 in DNA: TGTGCCAGCAGGTCCAACAATGAGCAGTTCTTC. The whole variable domain, remainder taken from reference TRBV28 and TRBJ2-1, is DVKVTQSSRYLVKRTGEKVFLECVQDMDHENMFWYRQDPGLGLRLIYFSYDVKMKEKGDIPEGYSVSREKKERFSLILESASTNQTSMYLCASRSNNEQFFGPGTRLTVL.

Comment on this clone: Additional DNA sequences in this sample encode the identical CDR3. The chain is built from TRBV19 and TRBJ1-6, with 7 bases fitting TRBD1. V lost 6 bases and J lost 7; bases outside the gene matches: 3. The CDR3 has 13 amino acids. Germline V gene sequence: CDR1 LNHDA, CDR2 SQIVND (reference sequence). The CDR3: CASSGTANSPLHF. CDR3 bases: TGTGCCAGTAGCGGGACAGCAAATTCACCCCTCCACTTT.

CDR3 DNA sequence: TGTGCCACTACCGATGAGGGGTGGGTTGGCACCGGGGAGCTGTTTTTT. Its translation is CATTDEGWVGTGELFF. V gene TRBV25-1 combines with J gene TRBJ2-2; D possibly uses TRBD1 or TRBD2 (5 bases each). The CDR3 runs 16 residues. The germline V and J ends were trimmed by 10 bases and 4 bases, with 22 bases remaining between them. CDR1 and CDR2 from the germline V gene are MGHDK and SYGVNS.

The genes are TRBV7-2 and TRBJ1-1, with TRBD1 matching over 10 bases. Unmatched junction bases numbered 16, after V lost 5 bases and J lost 7 bases. Per germline, CDR1 SGHTA and CDR2 FQGNSA. The CDR3 is made up of 17 amino acids. CDR3 amino acids: CASSVDPGDRGRNEAFF. CDR3 nucleotides: TGTGCCAGCAGCGTAGACCCTGGGGACAGGGGAAGGAATGAAGCTTTCTTT.

The gene calls are TRBV11-2 and TRBJ2-5, with 11 bases aligning to TRBD2. The CDR3 runs 16 residues. Per germline, CDR1 SGHAT and CDR2 FQNNGV. The trim removed 0 bases at V and 3 bases at J, leaving 3 bases unmatched. DNA of the CDR3: TGTGCCAGCAGCTTAGATTTGACTAGCGGGGAAGAGACCCAGTACTTC. This translates into CASSLDLTSGEETQYF.

The J gene is TRBJ2-1, the V gene TRBV4-3; D unclear. Germline V gene lookup returns CDR1 LGHNA and CDR2 YSLEER. There are 13 residues in the CDR3. V gave up 1 base and J gave up 13 bases, with 14 bases separating them. The CDR3 is CASSQVGRLNQFF. CDR3 nucleotides: TGCGCCAGCAGCCAAGTCGGGCGCCTAAACCAGTTCTTC.

The V gene is TRBV6-5, the J gene TRBJ1-5, with D uncertain. V was cut by 6 bases and J by 2 bases, with 5 bases left in between. Germline V gene lookup returns CDR1 MNHEY and CDR2 SVGAGI. CDR3 length: 12 residues. The CDR3 loop reads CASRTGNQPQHF. The CDR3 coding sequence is TGTGCCAGCAGGACGGGCAATCAGCCCCAGCATTTT.

This rearrangement joins TRBV18 to TRBJ2-7, with D possibly matching TRBD1 (6 bases). This CDR3 has 18 amino acids. Trimming took 5 bases from V and 0 from J, leaving 23 bases between them. Germline V gene data show CDR1 as KGHSH and CDR2 as LQKENI. The CDR3 reads CASSGGRGREGISYEQYF. As DNA, the CDR3 is TGTGCCAGCTCAGGTGGCAGGGGCCGAGAGGGGATCTCCTACGAGCAGTACTTC.

The V gene is TRBV18, the J gene TRBJ2-3; 10 bases map to TRBD2. In germline, CDR1 is KGHSH, CDR2 LQKENI. This CDR3 spans 17 amino acids. V was pared by 1 base and J by 7 bases, with 11 bases of the junction left unmatched. The CDR3 region is CASSPLTQRGGRNTQYF. In nucleotides, the CDR3 is TGTGCCAGCTCACCACTTACTCAGCGGGGGGGCAGGAATACGCAGTATTTT.

This sequence joins TRBV27 and TRBJ1-2; D gene unclear. Germline CDR1 MNHEY, CDR2 SMNVEV (reference sequence). V lost 7 bases and J 0 bases, leaving 9 bases between the germline ends. The CDR3 is made up of 13 amino acids. CDR3 protein: CASTSDSNYGYTF. DNA for the CDR3: TGTGCCAGCACGTCTGACTCTAACTATGGCTACACCTTC.

V usage is TRBV6-6 and J usage is TRBJ2-3; 7 nucleotides match TRBD1. V shed 6 bases and J 1 base; nucleotides not matched to a gene: 7. This CDR3 has 15 amino acids. The germline V gene has CDR1 MNHNY and CDR2 SVGAGI (reference sequence). The CDR3 nucleotides are TGTGCCAGCAGGATACAGGGGTGGGGCACAGATACGCAGTATTTT. As protein: CASRIQGWGTDTQYF.

The chain links TRBV7-2 to TRBJ1-2; 8 nucleotides agree with TRBD1. Germline V gene sequence: CDR1 SGHTA, CDR2 FQGNSA. V lost 1 base and J lost 4; bases outside the gene matches: 5. The CDR3 has 15 residues. CDR3: CASSLGAGGVYGYTF. CDR3 nucleotide sequence: TGTGCCAGCAGCTTAGGGGCAGGGGGCGTCTATGGCTACACCTTC.

The chain links TRBV6-5 to TRBJ1-2; D ambiguous. Germline CDR1 and CDR2: MNHEY and SVGAGI. V lost 3 bases, J lost 7 bases, and 9 bases lay in between. The CDR3 length is 12 residues. This chain's CDR3 is CASSYQGGGYTF. CDR3 coding DNA: TGTGCCAGCAGTTATCAAGGTGGTGGCTACACCTTC.

This clone was seen more than once but under ten times. The chain couples TRBV19 to TRBJ2-7; 7 bases are a match to TRBD1. The CDR3 is 11 amino acids. J gave up 7 bases and V 9 bases, and 6 bases lay outside the gene matches. Germline V gene sequence: CDR1 LNHDA, CDR2 SQIVND (reference sequence). This CDR3 is CASRQGWEQYF. CDR3 nucleotide sequence: TGTGCCAGCCGACAGGGATGGGAGCAGTACTTC. Variable domain in full (rest from reference TRBV19 and TRBJ2-7): DGGITQSPKYLFRKEGQNVTLSCEQNLNHDAMYWYRQDPGQGLRLIYYSQIVNDFQKGDIAEGYSVSREKKESFPLTVTSAQKNPTAFYLCASRQGWEQYFGPGTRLTVT.

This clone was counted a few times. The chain has TRBV21-1 and TRBJ2-7; the D call in the table, TRBD2, was not verified against the DNA. TRBV21-1 is a listed pseudogene. This CDR3 comprises 12 residues. The CDR3 spells CAGDCFSYEQYF. The CDR3 nucleotides are TGTGCCGGGGACTGTTTCTCCTACGAGCAGTACTTC.

The genes are TRBV7-5 and TRBJ2-3; whether TRBD2, the table's D call, matches the DNA was not checked. TRBV7-5 has pseudogene status. The CDR3 has 17 residues. This CDR3 is CARSLGRGRLAGTTQYF. The CDR3 DNA reads as TGTGCCAGAAGCTTAGGCCGAGGTCGACTAGCGGGAACGACGCAGTATTTT.

V is TRBV30 and J is TRBJ1-6; the D gene is possibly TRBD1 (5 bases). This CDR3 comprises 13 residues. V lost 4 bases and J lost 7, with 11 bases in between. Germline V gene lookup returns CDR1 GTSNPN and CDR2 SVGIG (reference sequence). DNA for the CDR3: TGTGCCTGGACCACACAGGAGAATTCACCCCTCCACTTT. Protein product: CAWTTQENSPLHF.

V and J are TRBV9 and TRBJ2-7, with a weak D call TRBD1 (5 bases). Germline V CDR1 and CDR2: SGDLS, YYNGEE. CDR3 length: 15 amino acids. V lost 3 bases and J 1 base, leaving 14 bases between the germline ends. DNA of the CDR3: TGTGCCAGCAGCGGGCCGGACATCGGGTCCTACGAGCAGTACGTC. This encodes CASSGPDIGSYEQYV.

This chain connects TRBV19 to TRBJ2-2; perhaps TRBD2 as D (5 bases). CDR3 size: 15 residues. Germline V gene lookup returns CDR1 LNHDA and CDR2 SQIVND (reference sequence). The V end was cut by 5 bases, the J end by 5 bases, with 15 bases between. The CDR3 coding sequence is TGTGCCAGTAGTCTCCGGGCTAGCTTAACCGGGGAGCTGTTTTTT. This sequence encodes CASSLRASLTGELFF.

The chain is built from TRBV5-4 and TRBJ2-1, with D tentatively TRBD1 (5 bases). The CDR3 has 13 amino acids. With 1 base removed from V and 4 bases from J, the gap between germline ends came to 6 bases. The V gene's germline CDR1 is SGHNT and CDR2 YYREEE (reference sequence). CDR3: CASSLPGYNEQFF. CDR3 bases: TGTGCCAGCAGCTTGCCAGGGTACAATGAGCAGTTCTTC.

V gene TRBV18 combines with J gene TRBJ1-3; the D gene is possibly TRBD1 (6 bases). The ends were cut back, 2 bases at V and 2 bases at J, with 13 bases in the middle. Germline V lookup: CDR1 KGHSH, CDR2 LQKENI. The CDR3 has 16 residues. DNA of the CDR3: TGTGCCAGCTCACCAGGGTCGGGGACAACTGGAAACACCATATATTTT. As protein: CASSPGSGTTGNTIYF.